This T cell receptor beta chain was identified in a study of monozygotic twins with inflammatory bowel disease. General observations from the study: Telling apart the different T cell subtypes was not possible. There was no support for any single strong signal or clonotype associated with IBD.

Germline loops: CDR1 SGHTA, CDR2 FQGNSA. The CDR3 contains 14 residues. Points on this clonotype: Its antigen is currently unknown.

TCRalpha along with TCRbeta cDNA was subjected to two nested PCRs lasting 16 and 9 cycles. One entry per CDR3 protein, without DNA, is what TCRdb gives after re-calling the 5' RACE reads. The sample data list over 350,000 distinct CDR3 sequences. This rearrangement joins TRBV7-2 to TRBJ1-6; TCRdb calls TRBD1, which cannot be checked without DNA. The sequence came from a human donor with ulcerative colitis or Crohn's disease, or a healthy co-twin of an affected twin (not recorded which). The sample taken for sequencing was blood. Here the CDR3 reads CASSLRQGDSPLHF.